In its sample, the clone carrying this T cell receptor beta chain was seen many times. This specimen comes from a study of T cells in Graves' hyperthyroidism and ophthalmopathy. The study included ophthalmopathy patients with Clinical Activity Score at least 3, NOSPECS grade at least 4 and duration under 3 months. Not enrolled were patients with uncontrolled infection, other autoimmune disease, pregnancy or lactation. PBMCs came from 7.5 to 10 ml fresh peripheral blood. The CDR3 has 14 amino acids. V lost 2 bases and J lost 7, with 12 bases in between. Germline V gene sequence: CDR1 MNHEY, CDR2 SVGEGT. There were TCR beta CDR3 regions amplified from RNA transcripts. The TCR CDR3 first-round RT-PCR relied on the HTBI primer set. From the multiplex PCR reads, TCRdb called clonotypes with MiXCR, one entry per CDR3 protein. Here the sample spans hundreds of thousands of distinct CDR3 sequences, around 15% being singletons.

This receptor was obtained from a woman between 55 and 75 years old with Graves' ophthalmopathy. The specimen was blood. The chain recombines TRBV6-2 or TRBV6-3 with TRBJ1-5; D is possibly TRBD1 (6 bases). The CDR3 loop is CASSYAGAWQPQHF. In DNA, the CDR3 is TGTGCCAGCAGTTACGCGGGGGCTTGGCAGCCCCAGCATTTT.